One T cell receptor beta chain is described in this entry. Its antigen is unidentified. CDR1 and CDR2 from the germline V gene are SGHKS and YYEKEE (reference sequence). V lost 4 bases and J 4 bases, leaving 12 bases between the germline ends. The CDR3 is 13 residues long. The repertoire was sequenced with immunoSEQ multiplex PCR; TCRdb's copy has only in-frame clones and lacks some. The repertoire has about 16,000 clones, around 80% of them found once; the top ten carry roughly 6.7%. This entry belongs to a study of tumor-infiltrating lymphocytes in localized non-small cell lung cancer. About the study: From each patient, both tumor and uninvolved lung, non-adjacent to tumor, were sampled. Findings and caveats of the study: Compared with uninvolved lung, tumors showed higher T cell infiltration by TCRbeta sequencing. IM1 and IM2 tumors showed no difference in T-cell fraction. No link was found between tumor T-cell fraction and recurrence-free survival.

The source is a human donor with non-small cell lung cancer. This rearrangement joins TRBV5-5 to TRBJ2-7; D gene ambiguous. Input material: lung tumor tissue. CDR3: CASSNPYGYEQYF. The CDR3 DNA sequence: TGTGCCAGCAGCAACCCATACGGGTACGAGCAGTACTTC. The full variable domain, its missing parts supplied by reference TRBV5-5 and TRBJ2-7, is DAGVTQSPTHLIKTRGQQVTLRCSPISGHKSVSWYQQVLGQGPQFIFQYYEKEERGRGNFPDRFSARQFPNYSSELNVNALLLGDSALYLCASSNPYGYEQYFGPGTRLTVT.